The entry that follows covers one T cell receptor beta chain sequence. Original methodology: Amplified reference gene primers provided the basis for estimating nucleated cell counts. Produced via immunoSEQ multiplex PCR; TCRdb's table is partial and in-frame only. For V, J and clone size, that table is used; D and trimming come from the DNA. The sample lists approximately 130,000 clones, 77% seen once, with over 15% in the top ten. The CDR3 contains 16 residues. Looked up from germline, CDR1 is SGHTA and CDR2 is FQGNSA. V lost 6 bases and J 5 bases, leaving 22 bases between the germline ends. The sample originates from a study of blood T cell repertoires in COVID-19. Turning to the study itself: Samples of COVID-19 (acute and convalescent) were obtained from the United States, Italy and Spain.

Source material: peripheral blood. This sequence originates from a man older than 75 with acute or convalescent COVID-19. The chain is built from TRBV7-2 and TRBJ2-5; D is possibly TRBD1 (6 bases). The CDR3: CASRRTVALYWETQYF. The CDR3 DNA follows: TGTGCCAGCAGGAGGACAGTGGCCCTCTATTGGGAGACCCAGTACTTC.